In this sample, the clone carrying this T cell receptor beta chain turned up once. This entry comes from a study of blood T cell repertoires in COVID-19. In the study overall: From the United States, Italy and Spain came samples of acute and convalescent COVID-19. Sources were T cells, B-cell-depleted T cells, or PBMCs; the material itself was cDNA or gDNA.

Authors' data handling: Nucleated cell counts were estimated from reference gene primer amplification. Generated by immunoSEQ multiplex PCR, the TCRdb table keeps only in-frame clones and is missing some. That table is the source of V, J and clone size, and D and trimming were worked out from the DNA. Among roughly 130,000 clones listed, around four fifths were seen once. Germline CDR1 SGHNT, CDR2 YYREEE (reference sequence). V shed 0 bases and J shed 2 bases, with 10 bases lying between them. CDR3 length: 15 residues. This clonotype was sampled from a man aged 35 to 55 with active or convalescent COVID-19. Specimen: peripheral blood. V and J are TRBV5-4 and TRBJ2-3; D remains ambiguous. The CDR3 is CASSLERRATDTQYF. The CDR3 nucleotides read TGTGCCAGCAGCTTGGAGCGAAGAGCCACAGATACGCAGTATTTT.